This TCR beta chain was profiled in a study of blood T cell repertoires in COVID-19. At the level of the study: The origin of the acute and convalescent COVID-19 samples was the United States, Italy and Spain. T cells, B-cell-depleted T cells, or PBMCs provided the cDNA or gDNA that served as material.

Under the authors' procedure: Reference gene primers were amplified, and this amplification served to estimate nucleated cell counts. The table came from immunoSEQ multiplex PCR; TCRdb's copy has only in-frame clones and leaves some out. For V, J and clone size, that table is used; D and trimming come from the DNA. The sample has around 370,000 clones; 80% to 90% are singletons. V lost 2 bases and J lost 5; bases outside the gene matches: 7. CDR3 length: 16 residues. CDR1 and CDR2 from the germline V gene are MRHNA and SNTAGT. Seattle enrolled patients during active infection and tracked them longitudinally.

The V and J genes are TRBV6-4 and TRBJ2-1; 9 positions match TRBD2. Material for sequencing was peripheral blood. The TCR originated in a woman between 45 and 65 years old with COVID-19, enrolled during active disease. CDR3 loop: CASSDMASGDHNEQFF. CDR3 DNA: TGTGCCAGCAGTGACATGGCTAGCGGGGACCACAATGAGCAGTTCTTC.